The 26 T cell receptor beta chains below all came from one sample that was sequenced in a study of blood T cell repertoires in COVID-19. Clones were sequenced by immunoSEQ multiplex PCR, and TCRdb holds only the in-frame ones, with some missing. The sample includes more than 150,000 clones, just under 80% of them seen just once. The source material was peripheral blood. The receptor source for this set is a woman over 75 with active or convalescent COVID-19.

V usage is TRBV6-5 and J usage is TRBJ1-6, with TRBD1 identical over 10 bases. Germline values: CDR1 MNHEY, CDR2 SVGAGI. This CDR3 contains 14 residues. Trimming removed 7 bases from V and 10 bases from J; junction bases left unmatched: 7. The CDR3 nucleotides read TGTGCCAGCACTCAAGGGACAGGGGTGTCACCCCTCCACTTT. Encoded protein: CASTQGTGVSPLHF.

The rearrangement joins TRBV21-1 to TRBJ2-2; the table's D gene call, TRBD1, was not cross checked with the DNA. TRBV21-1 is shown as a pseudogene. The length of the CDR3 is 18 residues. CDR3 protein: CALGGGRGPRLITGELFF. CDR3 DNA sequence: TGTGCCTTGGGCGGAGGCAGGGGTCCGCGTTTGATCACCGGGGAGCTGTTTTTT.

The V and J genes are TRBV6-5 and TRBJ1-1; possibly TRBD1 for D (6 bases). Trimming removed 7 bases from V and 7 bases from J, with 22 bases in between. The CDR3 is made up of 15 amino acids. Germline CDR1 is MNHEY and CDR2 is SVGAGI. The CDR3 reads CASTHRVSVLGEAFF. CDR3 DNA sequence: TGTGCCAGCACCCACAGGGTATCCGTTCTTGGTGAAGCTTTCTTT.

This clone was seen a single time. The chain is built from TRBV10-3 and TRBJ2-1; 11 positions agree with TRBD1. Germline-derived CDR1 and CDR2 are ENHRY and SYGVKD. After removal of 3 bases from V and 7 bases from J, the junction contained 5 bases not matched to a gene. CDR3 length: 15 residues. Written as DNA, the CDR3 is TGTGCCATCAGTGATTCGGACAGGGGGCTAAATGAGCAGTTCTTC. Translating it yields CAISDSDRGLNEQFF.

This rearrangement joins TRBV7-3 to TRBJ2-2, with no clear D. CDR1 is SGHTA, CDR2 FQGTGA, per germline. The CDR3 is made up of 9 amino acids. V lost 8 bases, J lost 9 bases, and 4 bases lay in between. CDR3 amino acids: CASPWELFF. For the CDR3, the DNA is TGTGCCAGCCCCTGGGAGCTGTTTTTT. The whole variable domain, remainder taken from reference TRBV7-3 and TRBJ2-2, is GAGVSQTPSNKVTEKGKYVELRCDPISGHTALYWYRQSLGQGPEFLIYFQGTGAADDSGLPNDRFFAVRPEGSVSTLKIQRTERGDSAVYLCASPWELFFGEGSRLTVL.

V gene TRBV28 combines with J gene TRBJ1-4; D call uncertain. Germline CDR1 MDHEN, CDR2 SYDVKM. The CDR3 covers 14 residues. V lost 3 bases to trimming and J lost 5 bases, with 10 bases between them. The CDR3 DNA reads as TGTGCCAGCAGTTTGGTGGGGAGGAATGAAAAACTGTTTTTT. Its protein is CASSLVGRNEKLFF.

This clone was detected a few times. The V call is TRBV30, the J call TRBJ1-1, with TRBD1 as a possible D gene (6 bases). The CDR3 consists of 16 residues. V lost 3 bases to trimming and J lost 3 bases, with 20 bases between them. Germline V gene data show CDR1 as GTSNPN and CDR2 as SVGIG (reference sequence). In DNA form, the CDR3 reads TGTGCCTGGAGCTCGCTAAGCAGGGGAAGGGACACTGAAGCTTTCTTT. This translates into CAWSSLSRGRDTEAFF. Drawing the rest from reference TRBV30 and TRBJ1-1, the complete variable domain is SQTIHQWPATLVQPVGSPLSLECTVEGTSNPNLYWYRQAAGRGLQLLFYSVGIGQISSEVPQNLSASRPQDRQFILSSKKLLLSDSGFYLCAWSSLSRGRDTEAFFGQGTRLTVV.

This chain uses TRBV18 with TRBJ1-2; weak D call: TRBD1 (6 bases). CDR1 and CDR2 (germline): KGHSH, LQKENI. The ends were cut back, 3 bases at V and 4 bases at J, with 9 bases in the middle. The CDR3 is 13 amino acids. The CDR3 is CASSPTGFYGYTF. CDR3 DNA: TGTGCCAGCTCACCCACAGGGTTCTATGGCTACACCTTC. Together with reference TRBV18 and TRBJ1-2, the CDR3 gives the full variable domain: NAGVMQNPRHLVRRRGQEARLRCSPMKGHSHVYWYRQLPEEGLKFMVYLQKENIIDESGMPKERFSAEFPKEGPSILRIQQVVRGDSAAYFCASSPTGFYGYTFGSGTRLTVV.

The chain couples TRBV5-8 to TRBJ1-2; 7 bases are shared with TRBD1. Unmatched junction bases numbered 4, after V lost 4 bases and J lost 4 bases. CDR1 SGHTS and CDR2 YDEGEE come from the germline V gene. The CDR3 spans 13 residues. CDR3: CASSSGTAYGYTF. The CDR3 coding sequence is TGTGCCAGCAGCAGTGGGACAGCCTATGGCTACACCTTC.

The DNA of the CDR3 is TGTGCCAGCAGTTACGTGCGGGGCCTGGCCTACGAGCAGTACTTC. It codes for CASSYVRGLAYEQYF. The chain carries TRBV6-2 or TRBV6-3 and TRBJ2-7; perhaps TRBD2 as D (6 bases). This CDR3 is built from 15 residues. V gave up 2 bases and J gave up 2 bases, with 13 bases separating them. Germline V lookup: CDR1 MNHEY, CDR2 SVGEGT.

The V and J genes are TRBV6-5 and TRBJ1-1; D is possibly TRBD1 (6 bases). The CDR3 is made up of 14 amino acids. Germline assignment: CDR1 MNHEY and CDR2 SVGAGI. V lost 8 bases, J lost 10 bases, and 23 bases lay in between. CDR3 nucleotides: TGTGCCAGCCGAGGACAGCCATCTCTCTTTGCAGCTTTCTTT. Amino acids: CASRGQPSLFAAFF.

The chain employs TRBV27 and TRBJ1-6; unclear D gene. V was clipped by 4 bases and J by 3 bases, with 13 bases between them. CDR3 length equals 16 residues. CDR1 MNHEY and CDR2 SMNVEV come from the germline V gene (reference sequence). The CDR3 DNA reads TGTGCCAGCAGTTCCCCTGTGCGGCACTATAATTCACCCCTCCACTTT. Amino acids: CASSSPVRHYNSPLHF.

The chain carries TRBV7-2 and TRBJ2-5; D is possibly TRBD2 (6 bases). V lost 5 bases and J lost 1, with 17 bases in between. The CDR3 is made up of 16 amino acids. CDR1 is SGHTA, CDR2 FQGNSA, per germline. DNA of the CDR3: TGTGCCAGCAGCCAAAACCACCGGGACTTCCAAGAGACCCAGTACTTC. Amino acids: CASSQNHRDFQETQYF.

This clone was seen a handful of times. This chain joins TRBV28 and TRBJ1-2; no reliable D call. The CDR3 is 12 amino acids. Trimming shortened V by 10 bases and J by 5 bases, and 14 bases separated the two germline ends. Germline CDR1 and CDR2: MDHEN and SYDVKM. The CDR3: CANTRVGYGYTF. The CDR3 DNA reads TGTGCCAACACCCGGGTCGGATATGGCTACACCTTC.

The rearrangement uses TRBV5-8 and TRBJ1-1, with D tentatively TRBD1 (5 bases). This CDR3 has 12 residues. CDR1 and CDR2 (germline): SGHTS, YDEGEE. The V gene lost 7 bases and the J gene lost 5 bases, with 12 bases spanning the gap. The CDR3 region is CASPGGGTEAFF. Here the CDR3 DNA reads TGTGCCAGCCCTGGGGGGGGGACTGAAGCTTTCTTT.

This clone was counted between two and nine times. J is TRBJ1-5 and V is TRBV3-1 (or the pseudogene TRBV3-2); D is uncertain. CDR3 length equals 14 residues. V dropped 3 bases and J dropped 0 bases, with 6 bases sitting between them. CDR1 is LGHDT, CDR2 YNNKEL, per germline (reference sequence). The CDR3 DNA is TGTGCCAGCAGCCAGTCCGGTAGCAATCAGCCCCAGCATTTT. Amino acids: CASSQSGSNQPQHF.

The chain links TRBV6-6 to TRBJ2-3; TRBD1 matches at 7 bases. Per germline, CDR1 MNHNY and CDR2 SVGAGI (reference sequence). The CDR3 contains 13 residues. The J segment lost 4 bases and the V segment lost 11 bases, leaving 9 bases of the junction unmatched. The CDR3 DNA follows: TGTGCCTCGGGGCAGGGGGACCCAGATACGCAGTATTTT. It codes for CASGQGDPDTQYF.

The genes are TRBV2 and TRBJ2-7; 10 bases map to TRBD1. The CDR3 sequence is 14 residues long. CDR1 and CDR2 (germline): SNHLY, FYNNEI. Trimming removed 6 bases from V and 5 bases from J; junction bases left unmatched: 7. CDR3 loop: CASRIDRGLDEQYF. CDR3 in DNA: TGTGCCAGCAGGATAGACAGGGGGCTAGACGAGCAGTACTTC.

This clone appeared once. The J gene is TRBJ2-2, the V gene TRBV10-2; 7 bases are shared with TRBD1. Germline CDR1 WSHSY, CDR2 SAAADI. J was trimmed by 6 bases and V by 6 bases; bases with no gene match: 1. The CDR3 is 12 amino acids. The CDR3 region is CASRGQAGELFF. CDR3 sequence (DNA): TGCGCCAGCAGAGGACAGGCCGGGGAGCTGTTTTTT.

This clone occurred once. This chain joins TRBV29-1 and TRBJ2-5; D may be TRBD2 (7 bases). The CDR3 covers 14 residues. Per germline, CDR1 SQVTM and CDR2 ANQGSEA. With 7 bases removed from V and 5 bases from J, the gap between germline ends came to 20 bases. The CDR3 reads CSAIGGGLGETQYF. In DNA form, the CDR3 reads TGCAGCGCTATAGGGGGGGGGCTGGGGGAGACCCAGTACTTC.

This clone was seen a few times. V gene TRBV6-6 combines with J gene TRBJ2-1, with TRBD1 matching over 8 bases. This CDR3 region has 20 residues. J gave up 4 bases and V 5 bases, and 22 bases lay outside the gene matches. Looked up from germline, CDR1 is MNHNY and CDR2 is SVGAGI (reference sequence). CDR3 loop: CASSLTWQGATRLEYNEQFF. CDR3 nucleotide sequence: TGTGCCAGCAGTCTAACCTGGCAGGGGGCCACTAGACTCGAGTACAATGAGCAGTTCTTC.

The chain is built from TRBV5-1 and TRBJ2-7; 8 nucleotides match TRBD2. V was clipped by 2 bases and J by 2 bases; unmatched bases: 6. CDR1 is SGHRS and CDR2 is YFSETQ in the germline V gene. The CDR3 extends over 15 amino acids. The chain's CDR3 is CASSFTAGETYEQYF. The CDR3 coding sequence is TGCGCCAGCAGCTTTACAGCGGGGGAGACCTACGAGCAGTACTTC. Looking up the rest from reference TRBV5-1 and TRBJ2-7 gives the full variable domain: KAGVTQTPRYLIKTRGQQVTLSCSPISGHRSVSWYQQTPGQGLQFLFEYFSETQRNKGNFPGRFSGRQFSNSRSEMNVSTLELGDSALYLCASSFTAGETYEQYFGPGTRLTVT.

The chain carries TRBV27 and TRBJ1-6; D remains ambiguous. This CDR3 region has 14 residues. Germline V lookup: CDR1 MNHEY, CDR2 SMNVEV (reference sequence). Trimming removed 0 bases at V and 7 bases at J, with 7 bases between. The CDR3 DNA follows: TGTGCCAGCAGTTTATCCGCGAAGAATTCACCCCTCCACTTT. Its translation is CASSLSAKNSPLHF.

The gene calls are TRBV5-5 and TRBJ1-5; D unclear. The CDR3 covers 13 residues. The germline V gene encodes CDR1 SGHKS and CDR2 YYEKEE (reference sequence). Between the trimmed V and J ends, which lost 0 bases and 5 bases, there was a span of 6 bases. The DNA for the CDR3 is TGTGCCAGCAGCTTGGGAGGGCATCAGCCCCAGCATTTT. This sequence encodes CASSLGGHQPQHF.

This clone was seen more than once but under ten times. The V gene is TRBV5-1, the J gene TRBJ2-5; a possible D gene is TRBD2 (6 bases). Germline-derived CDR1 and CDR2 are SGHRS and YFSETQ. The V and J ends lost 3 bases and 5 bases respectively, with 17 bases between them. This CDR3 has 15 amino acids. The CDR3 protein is CASSSTGGVYETQYF. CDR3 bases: TGCGCCAGCAGCTCCACAGGAGGGGTTTACGAGACCCAGTACTTC.

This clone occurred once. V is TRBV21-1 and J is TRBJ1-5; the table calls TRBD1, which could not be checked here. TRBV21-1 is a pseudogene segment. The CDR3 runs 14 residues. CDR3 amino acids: CASTHRASNQPQHF. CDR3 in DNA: TGTGCCAGCACCCACAGGGCTAGCAATCAGCCCCAGCATTTT.